This TCR beta chain appears in the sequencing data of a study of T-cell memory formation after mild COVID-19. Trimming took off 5 bases at V and 0 bases at J, with 7 bases between the two ends. The CDR3 totals 14 residues. Germline V gene sequence: CDR1 KGHDR, CDR2 SFDVKD. MiXCR was run by TCRdb on the 5' RACE reads, yielding one entry per CDR3 protein. Here the sample spans 450,000 to 650,000 distinct CDR3 sequences, 15% to 20% being singletons. This chain joins TRBV24-1 and TRBJ2-1; unclear D gene. What was sequenced was PBMCs or a T cell subset sorted from them (not recorded which). The clonotype originates from an adult woman who had mild COVID-19 (a few samples of this study predate the infection). Cell type and time point are not known. The CDR3 sequence is CATSGRSSYNEQFF. The CDR3, as DNA: TGTGCCACCAGTGGCCGCAGCTCCTACAATGAGCAGTTCTTC.